This T cell receptor (beta chain) was captured by sequencing in a study of blood T cell repertoires in COVID-19. This CDR3 is 15 amino acids long. Germline CDR1 reads KGHSH; CDR2 reads LQKENI. V gave up 5 bases and J gave up 1 base; unmatched junction bases: 3. Measured with immunoSEQ multiplex PCR; TCRdb has only the in-frame clones, and not every one. The table shows around 92,000 clones, with around 67% occurring only once. During active infection, Seattle patients enrolled and were then monitored through disease. This TCR was recovered from a man in his 70s with COVID-19, enrolled during active disease. Specimen: peripheral blood. The chain has TRBV18 and TRBJ2-5; 11 bases align to TRBD1. The CDR3: CASSSGQGVQETQYF. In DNA form, the CDR3 reads TGTGCCAGCTCATCGGGACAGGGGGTCCAAGAGACCCAGTACTTC.